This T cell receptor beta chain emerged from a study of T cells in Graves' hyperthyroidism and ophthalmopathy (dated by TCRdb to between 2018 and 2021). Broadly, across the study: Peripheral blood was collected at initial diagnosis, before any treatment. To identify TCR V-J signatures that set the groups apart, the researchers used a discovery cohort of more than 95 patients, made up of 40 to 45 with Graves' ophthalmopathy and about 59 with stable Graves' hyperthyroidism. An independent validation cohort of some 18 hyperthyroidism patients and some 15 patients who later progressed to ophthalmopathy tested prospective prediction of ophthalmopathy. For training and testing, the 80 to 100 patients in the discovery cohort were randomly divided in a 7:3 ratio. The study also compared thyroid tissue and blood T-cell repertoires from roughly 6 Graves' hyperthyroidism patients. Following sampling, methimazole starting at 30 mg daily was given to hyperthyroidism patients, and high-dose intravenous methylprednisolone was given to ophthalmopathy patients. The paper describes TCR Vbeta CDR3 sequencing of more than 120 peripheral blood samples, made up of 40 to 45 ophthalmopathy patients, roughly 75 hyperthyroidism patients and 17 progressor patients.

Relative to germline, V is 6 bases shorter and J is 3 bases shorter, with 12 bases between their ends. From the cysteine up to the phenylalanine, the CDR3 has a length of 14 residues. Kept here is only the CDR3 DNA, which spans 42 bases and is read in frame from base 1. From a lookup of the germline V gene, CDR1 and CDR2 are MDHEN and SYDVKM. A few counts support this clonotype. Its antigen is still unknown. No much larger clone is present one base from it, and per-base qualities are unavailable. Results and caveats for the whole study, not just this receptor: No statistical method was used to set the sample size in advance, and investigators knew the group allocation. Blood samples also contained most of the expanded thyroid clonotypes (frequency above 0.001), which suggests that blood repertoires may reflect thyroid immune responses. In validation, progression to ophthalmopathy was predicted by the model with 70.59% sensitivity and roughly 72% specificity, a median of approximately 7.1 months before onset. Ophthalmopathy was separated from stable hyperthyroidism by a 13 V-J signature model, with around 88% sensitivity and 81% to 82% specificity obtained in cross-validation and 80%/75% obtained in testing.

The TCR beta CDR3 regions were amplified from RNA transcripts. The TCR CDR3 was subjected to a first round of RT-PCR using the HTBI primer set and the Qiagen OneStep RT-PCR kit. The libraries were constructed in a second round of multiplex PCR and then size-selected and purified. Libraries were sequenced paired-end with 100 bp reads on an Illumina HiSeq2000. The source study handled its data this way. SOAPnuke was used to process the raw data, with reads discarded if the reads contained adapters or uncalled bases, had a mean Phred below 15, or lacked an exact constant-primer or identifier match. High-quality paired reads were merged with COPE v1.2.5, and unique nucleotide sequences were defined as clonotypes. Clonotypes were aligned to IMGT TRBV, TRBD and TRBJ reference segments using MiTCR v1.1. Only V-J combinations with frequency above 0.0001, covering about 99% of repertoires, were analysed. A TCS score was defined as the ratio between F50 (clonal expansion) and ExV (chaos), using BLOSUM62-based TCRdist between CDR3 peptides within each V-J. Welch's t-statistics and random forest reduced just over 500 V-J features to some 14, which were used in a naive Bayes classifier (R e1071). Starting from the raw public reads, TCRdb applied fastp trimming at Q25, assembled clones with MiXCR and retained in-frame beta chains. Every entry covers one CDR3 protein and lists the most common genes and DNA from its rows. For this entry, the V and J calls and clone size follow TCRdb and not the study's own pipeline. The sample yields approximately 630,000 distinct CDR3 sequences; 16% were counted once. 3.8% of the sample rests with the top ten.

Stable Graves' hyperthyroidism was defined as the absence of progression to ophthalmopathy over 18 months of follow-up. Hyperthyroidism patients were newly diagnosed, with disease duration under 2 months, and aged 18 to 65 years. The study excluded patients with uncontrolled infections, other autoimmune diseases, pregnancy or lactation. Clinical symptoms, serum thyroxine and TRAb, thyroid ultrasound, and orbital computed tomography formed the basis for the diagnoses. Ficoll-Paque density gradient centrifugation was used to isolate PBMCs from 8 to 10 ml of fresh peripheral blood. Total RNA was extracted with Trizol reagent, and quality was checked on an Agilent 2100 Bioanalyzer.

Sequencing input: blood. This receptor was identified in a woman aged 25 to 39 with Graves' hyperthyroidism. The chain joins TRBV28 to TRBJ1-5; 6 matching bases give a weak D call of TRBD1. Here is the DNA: TGTGCCAGCAGGGAAGGACAGAACAATCAGCCCCAGCATTTT. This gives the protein CASREGQNNQPQHF.